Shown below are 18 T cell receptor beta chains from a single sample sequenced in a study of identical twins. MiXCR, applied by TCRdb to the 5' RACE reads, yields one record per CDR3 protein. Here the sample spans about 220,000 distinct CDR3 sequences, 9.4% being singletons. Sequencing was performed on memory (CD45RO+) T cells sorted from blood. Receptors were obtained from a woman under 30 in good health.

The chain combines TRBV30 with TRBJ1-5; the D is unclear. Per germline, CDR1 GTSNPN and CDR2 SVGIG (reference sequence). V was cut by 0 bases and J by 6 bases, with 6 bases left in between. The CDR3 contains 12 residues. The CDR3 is CAWSVLAQPQHF. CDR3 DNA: TGTGCCTGGAGTGTACTGGCTCAGCCCCAGCATTTT.

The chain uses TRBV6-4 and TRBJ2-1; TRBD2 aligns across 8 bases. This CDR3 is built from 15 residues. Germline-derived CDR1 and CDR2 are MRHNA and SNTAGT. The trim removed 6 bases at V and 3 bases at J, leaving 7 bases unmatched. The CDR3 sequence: CASSPKSGSYNEQFF. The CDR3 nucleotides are TGTGCCAGCAGCCCCAAAAGCGGGAGCTACAATGAGCAGTTCTTC.

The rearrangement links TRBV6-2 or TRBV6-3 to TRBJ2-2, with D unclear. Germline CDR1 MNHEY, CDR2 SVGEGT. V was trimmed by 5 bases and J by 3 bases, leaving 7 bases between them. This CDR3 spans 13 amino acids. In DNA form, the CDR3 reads TGTGCCAGCAGTACCTTATACACCGGGGAGCTGTTTTTT. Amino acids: CASSTLYTGELFF.

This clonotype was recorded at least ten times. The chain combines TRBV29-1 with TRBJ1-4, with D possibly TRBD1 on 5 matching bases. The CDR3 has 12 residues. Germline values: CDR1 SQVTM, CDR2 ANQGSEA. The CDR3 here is CTGPRGHEKLFF. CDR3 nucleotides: TGCACCGGACCCCGGGGACATGAAAAACTGTTTTTT.

The CDR3 nucleotides read TGTGCCAGCAGCCAGGGACAGGGGGATGAGCAGTTCTTC. As protein: CASSQGQGDEQFF. This sequence joins TRBV7-9 and TRBJ2-1, with 11 bases identical to TRBD1. CDR1 and CDR2 (germline): SEHNR, FQNEAQ (reference sequence). The CDR3 has 13 residues. J gave up 8 bases and V 5 bases, and 2 bases lay outside the gene matches.

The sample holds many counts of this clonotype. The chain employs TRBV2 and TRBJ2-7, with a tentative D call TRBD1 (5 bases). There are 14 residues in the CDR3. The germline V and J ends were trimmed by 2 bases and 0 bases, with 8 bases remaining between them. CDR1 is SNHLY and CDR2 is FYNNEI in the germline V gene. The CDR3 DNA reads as TGTGCCAGCAGTGAACAGGGAAGCTCCTACGAGCAGTACTTC. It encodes CASSEQGSSYEQYF.

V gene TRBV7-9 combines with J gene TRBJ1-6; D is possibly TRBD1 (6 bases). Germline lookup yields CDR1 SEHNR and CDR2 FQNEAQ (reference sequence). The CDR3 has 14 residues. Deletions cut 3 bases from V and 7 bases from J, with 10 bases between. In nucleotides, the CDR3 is TGTGCCAGCAGCTTGGGACACGGGAATTCACCCCTCCACTTT. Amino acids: CASSLGHGNSPLHF.

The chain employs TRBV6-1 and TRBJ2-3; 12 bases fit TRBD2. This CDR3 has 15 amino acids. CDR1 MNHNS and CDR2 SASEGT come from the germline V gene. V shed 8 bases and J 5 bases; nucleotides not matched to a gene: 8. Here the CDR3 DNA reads TGTGCCAGCGAGGCTAGCGGGGGGGCCGTAGATACGCAGTATTTT. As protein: CASEASGGAVDTQYF.

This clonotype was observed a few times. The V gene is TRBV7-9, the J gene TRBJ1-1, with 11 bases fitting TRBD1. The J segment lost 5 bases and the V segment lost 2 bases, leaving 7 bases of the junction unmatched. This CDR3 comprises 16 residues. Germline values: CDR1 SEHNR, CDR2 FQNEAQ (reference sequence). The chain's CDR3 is CASSLNSGTGGTEAFF. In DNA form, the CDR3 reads TGTGCCAGCAGCTTAAATAGTGGGACAGGGGGAACTGAAGCTTTCTTT.

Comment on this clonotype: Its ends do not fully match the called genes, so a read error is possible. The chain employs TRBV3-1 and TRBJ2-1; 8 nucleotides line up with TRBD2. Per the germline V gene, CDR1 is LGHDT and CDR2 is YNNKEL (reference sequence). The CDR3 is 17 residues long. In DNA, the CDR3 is TGTGCCTGCAGCAAACAGGTAGCGGGGACACCTGGTAGTGAGCAGTTCTTC. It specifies CACSKQVAGTPGSEQFF.

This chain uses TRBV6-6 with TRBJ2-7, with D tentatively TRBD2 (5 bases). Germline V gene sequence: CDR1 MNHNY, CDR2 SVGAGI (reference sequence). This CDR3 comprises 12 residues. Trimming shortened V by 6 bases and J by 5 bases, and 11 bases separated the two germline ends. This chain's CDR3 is CASSTIGDEQYF. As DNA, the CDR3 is TGTGCCAGCAGCACCATCGGGGACGAGCAGTACTTC.

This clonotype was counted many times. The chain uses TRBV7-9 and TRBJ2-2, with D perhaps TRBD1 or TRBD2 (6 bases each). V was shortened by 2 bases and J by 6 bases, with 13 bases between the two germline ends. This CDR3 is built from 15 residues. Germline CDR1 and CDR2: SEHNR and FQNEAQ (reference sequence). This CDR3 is CASSLRPGEAGELFF. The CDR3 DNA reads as TGTGCCAGCAGCTTACGGCCAGGGGAGGCCGGGGAGCTGTTTTTT.

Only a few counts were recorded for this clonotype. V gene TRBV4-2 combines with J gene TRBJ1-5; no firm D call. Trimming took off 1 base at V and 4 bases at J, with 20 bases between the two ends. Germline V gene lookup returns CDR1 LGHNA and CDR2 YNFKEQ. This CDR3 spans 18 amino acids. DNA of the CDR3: TGTGCCAGCAGCCAAGCGGTCCCCATAGGGCACGGGAATCAGCCCCAGCATTTT. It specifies CASSQAVPIGHGNQPQHF.

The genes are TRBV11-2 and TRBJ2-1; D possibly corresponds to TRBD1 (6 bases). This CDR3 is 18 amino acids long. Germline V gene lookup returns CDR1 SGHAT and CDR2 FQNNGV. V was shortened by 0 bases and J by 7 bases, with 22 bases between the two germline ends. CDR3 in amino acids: CASSLDRWGQGKGNEQFF. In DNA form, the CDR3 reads TGTGCCAGCAGCTTAGATAGGTGGGGGCAGGGGAAGGGGAATGAGCAGTTCTTC.

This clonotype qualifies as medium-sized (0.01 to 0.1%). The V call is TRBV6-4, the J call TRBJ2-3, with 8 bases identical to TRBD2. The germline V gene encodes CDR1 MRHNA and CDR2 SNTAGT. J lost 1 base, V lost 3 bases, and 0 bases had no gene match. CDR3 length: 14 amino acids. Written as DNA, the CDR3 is TGTGCCAGCAGTGAGCGGGGGGGCACAGATACGCAGTATTTT. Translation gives CASSERGGTDTQYF.

CDR3 protein: CASRGGTGTAGELFF. Here the CDR3 DNA reads TGTGCCAGCAGGGGGGGGACAGGGACGGCCGGGGAGCTGTTTTTT. This chain links TRBV2 with TRBJ2-2, with TRBD1 matching over 9 bases. Germline V gene lookup returns CDR1 SNHLY and CDR2 FYNNEI. Trimming removed 6 bases from V and 6 bases from J; junction bases left unmatched: 8. CDR3 size: 15 residues.

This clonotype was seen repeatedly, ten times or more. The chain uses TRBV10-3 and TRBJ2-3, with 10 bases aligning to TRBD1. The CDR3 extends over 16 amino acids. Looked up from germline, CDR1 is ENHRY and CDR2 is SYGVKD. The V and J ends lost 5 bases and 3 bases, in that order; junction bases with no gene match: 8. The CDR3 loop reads CAISRRPGQGTDTQYF. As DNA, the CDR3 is TGTGCCATCAGTCGCAGACCGGGACAGGGGACAGATACGCAGTATTTT.

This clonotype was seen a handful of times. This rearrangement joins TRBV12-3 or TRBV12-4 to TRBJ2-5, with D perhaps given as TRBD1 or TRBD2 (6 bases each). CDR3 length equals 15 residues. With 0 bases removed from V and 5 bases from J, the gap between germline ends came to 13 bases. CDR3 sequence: CASSLAKGGGETQYF. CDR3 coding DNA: TGTGCCAGCAGTTTAGCGAAGGGGGGCGGGGAGACCCAGTACTTC.